Sequencing of this T cell receptor (beta chain) was carried out in a study of glioma-infiltrating T cells. Points from the study as a whole: Above-expected tissue-blood divergence occurred in all gliomas, most in low-grade ones. CDR3 overlap between tissue and blood was very small.

Using RNA template, CDR3s of TCR alpha and beta were amplified with iRepertoire arm-PCR. Input was about 95-400 ng of tissue mRNA or PBMC total RNA. MiXCR was run by TCRdb on the multiplex PCR reads, yielding one entry per CDR3 protein. The profile shows fewer than 200,000 distinct CDR3 sequences, around 42% of them singletons. Turning to this clonotype: Its target is unknown.

This clonotype was sampled from a human donor with low-grade glioma or glioblastoma, undergoing nonglioma brain surgery, or in good health (not recorded which). The source material was glioma tissue, nonneoplastic brain tissue, or PBMCs (not recorded which).

Written as DNA, the CDR3 is TGTGCCAGCAGCGTGGCAGCAATAAACACCTACGAGCAGTACTTC. Translated, it gives CASSVAAINTYEQYF. The chain joins TRBV9 to TRBJ2-7; unclear D gene. Deletions cut 2 bases from V and 2 bases from J, with 14 bases between. Germline CDR1 and CDR2: SGDLS and YYNGEE. This CDR3 contains 15 residues.